These T cell receptor beta chains were read from a single sample in a study of control samples from healthy donors and cancer patients. Clones were read by immunoSEQ multiplex PCR, and TCRdb kept only the in-frame ones, dropping some. The sample lists about 160,000 clones; 96% were seen once. Material: blood. The origin of the receptors is a woman in her twenties or thirties in good health. The CDR3 runs from the conserved cysteine through the conserved F or W. The D gene is left open where the match is weak. Where a row states a size, it is once, few, many or the class of an expanded clone; other rows omit it.

j_call d_call v_call clone_size cdr3_aa cdr3_nt
TRBJ1-6 TRBD1 TRBV30 NA CAWSRGQGDSPLHF TGTGCCTGGAGTCGAGGACAGGGGGATTCACCCCTCCACTTT
TRBJ2-1 TRBD1 TRBV9 NA CASSPSTGGAYNEQFF TGTGCCAGCAGCCCCAGCACAGGGGGCGCGTACAATGAGCAGTTCTTC
TRBJ1-1 NA TRBV2 NA CASSRESSLEAFF TGTGCCAGCAGCAGGGAGAGTTCCCTTGAAGCTTTCTTT
TRBJ2-7 TRBD2 TRBV3-1/TRBV3-2 NA CASSHRLAGAYEQYF TGTGCCAGCAGCCATAGACTAGCGGGAGCGTACGAGCAGTACTTC
TRBJ2-7 NA TRBV14 NA CASSQAGLLGEQYF TGTGCCAGCAGCCAAGCGGGACTTCTCGGCGAGCAGTACTTC
TRBJ2-2 NA TRBV5-1 NA CASSSRVNTGELFF TGCGCCAGCAGCTCCAGGGTTAACACCGGGGAGCTGTTTTTT
TRBJ2-2 NA TRBV6-5 NA CASKEGTTGELFF TGTGCCAGCAAAGAGGGTACAACCGGGGAGCTGTTTTTT
TRBJ2-2 NA TRBV7-2 NA CASSLVGGRTGELFF TGTGCCAGCAGCTTAGTTGGGGGACGGACCGGGGAGCTGTTTTTT
TRBJ2-7 NA TRBV5-1 NA CASSRGRQFWDEQYF TGCGCCAGCAGCCGGGGCCGACAGTTTTGGGACGAGCAGTACTTC
TRBJ2-7 TRBD1 TRBV11-2 NA CASSLDWDRGPDEQYF TGTGCCAGCAGCTTAGACTGGGACAGGGGACCGGACGAGCAGTACTTC
TRBJ2-1 TRBD2 TRBV7-9 NA CASSFVAGGSSYNEQFF TGTGCCAGCAGCTTCGTAGCGGGAGGAAGCTCCTACAATGAGCAGTTCTTC
TRBJ2-2 NA TRBV4-1 NA CASSQGQDFNTGELFF TGCGCCAGCAGCCAAGGACAGGACTTTAACACCGGGGAGCTGTTTTTT
TRBJ2-1 NA TRBV11-2 NA CASSLFVSLAGNEQFF TGTGCCAGCAGCTTGTTTGTATCACTAGCTGGGAATGAGCAGTTCTTC
TRBJ1-6 NA TRBV28 NA CASTTAGGTSHSPLHF TGTGCCAGCACCACGGCGGGGGGGACAAGCCATTCACCCCTCCACTTT
TRBJ1-6 NA TRBV5-4 NA CASSSRKASYNSPLHF TGTGCCAGCAGCTCTCGGAAAGCGTCCTATAATTCACCCCTCCACTTT
TRBJ1-2 NA TRBV30 NA CAWSVFAASYGYTF TGTGCCTGGAGTGTATTTGCAGCCAGCTATGGCTACACCTTC
TRBJ1-4 TRBD1 TRBV2 NA CASREDRVANEKLFF TGTGCCAGCAGGGAGGACAGGGTGGCTAATGAAAAACTGTTTTTT
TRBJ2-3 TRBD1 TRBV28 NA CASSPGGQGGDTQYF TGTGCCAGCAGTCCCGGAGGACAGGGCGGGGATACGCAGTATTTT
TRBJ2-7 TRBD1 TRBV5-1 NA CASSYFAGTGVSYEQYF TGCGCCAGCAGCTATTTCGCCGGGACAGGGGTGTCCTACGAGCAGTACTTC
TRBJ1-1 TRBD1 TRBV12-5 NA CASGWTGSTEAFF TGTGCTAGTGGTTGGACAGGCAGCACTGAAGCTTTCTTT
TRBJ2-2 NA TRBV28 NA CASSFDSTGELFF TGTGCCAGCAGTTTCGATTCCACCGGGGAGCTGTTTTTT
TRBJ1-1 TRBD1 TRBV13 NA CASSTDRGENTEAFF TGTGCCAGCAGCACCGACAGGGGCGAGAACACTGAAGCTTTCTTT
TRBJ2-5 NA TRBV10-1 NA CASSGQMEETQYF TGCGCCAGCAGTGGACAAATGGAAGAGACCCAGTACTTC
TRBJ2-1 NA TRBV19 once CASSIPTRGYNEQFF TGTGCCAGTAGTATACCGACCCGGGGCTACAATGAGCAGTTCTTC
TRBJ2-5 NA TRBV2 NA CASTRLVAETQYF TGTGCCAGCACTCGACTGGTGGCAGAGACCCAGTACTTC
TRBJ1-3 NA TRBV19 NA CASSEMSSGNTIYF TGTGCCAGCTCAGAAATGAGCTCTGGAAACACCATATATTTT
TRBJ1-6 NA TRBV30 NA CAWDRSSYNSPLHF TGTGCCTGGGACCGAAGCTCCTATAATTCACCCCTCCACTTT
TRBJ1-6 NA TRBV3-1/TRBV3-2 NA CASTLGWGAPLHF TGTGCCAGCACCCTCGGGTGGGGGGCACCCCTCCACTTT
TRBJ1-2 TRBD1 TRBV19 NA CASSIGTGYGYTF TGTGCCAGTAGTATCGGGACAGGCTATGGCTACACCTTC
TRBJ1-1 NA TRBV28 NA CASSFLSRNTEAFF TGTGCCAGCAGTTTTTTGTCGAGAAACACTGAAGCTTTCTTT